The clone carrying this T cell receptor (beta chain) has only a few counts. Its antigen is unidentified. The data stem from a study of cytomegalovirus exposure and HLA in healthy donors. The V and J ends lost 4 bases and 1 base, in that order; junction bases with no gene match: 6. The CDR3 contains 15 residues. The germline V gene has CDR1 MNHEY and CDR2 SVGAGI. The PCR made use of 60 Vbeta and 13 Jbeta primers. The table came from immunoSEQ multiplex PCR; TCRdb's copy has only in-frame clones and leaves some out. The table has under 200,000 clones, roughly 73% seen once. Overall study results and limits: In an earlier analysis, most TCR beta V segments were productive about 87% or about 30% of the time. The study designated roughly 160 TCR beta chains cytomegalovirus-associated. No immune exposure information besides CMV serostatus was available.

This TCR came from a woman aged 25-40 years in good health and CMV-seronegative. Sequencing was carried out using PBMCs. This rearrangement joins TRBV6-5 to TRBJ1-1; 7 bases line up with TRBD1. CDR3 protein: CASSSSGGGNTEAFF. The CDR3 DNA reads as TGTGCCAGCAGTTCGTCAGGGGGAGGGAACACTGAAGCTTTCTTT.